This T cell receptor beta chain was recovered during a study of cytomegalovirus exposure and HLA in healthy donors. From germline, CDR1 is MNHEY and CDR2 SVGAGI. There are 13 residues in the CDR3. Trimming removed 7 bases at V and 2 bases at J, with 11 bases between. PCR used 60 Vbeta primers and 13 Jbeta primers. TCRdb's copy holds only in-frame clones and misses some; the assay was immunoSEQ multiplex PCR. Its table records 190,000 or so clones. Study-wide results and caveats: Across HLA loci, a later analysis found differing TCR association rates, with DRB1 most and HLA-C fewest. Roughly even sequencing depth across donors was the assumption behind the presence/absence analyses.

Of note for this clone: Its antigen is not identified.

The chain has TRBV6-5 and TRBJ1-2; D call uncertain. Sequencing was carried out using PBMCs. The clonotype comes from a boy between 10 and 17 years old in good health and CMV-seronegative. CDR3 DNA sequence: TGTGCCAGCACTGGAACAGTAAACTATGGCTACACCTTC. Protein sequence: CASTGTVNYGYTF.